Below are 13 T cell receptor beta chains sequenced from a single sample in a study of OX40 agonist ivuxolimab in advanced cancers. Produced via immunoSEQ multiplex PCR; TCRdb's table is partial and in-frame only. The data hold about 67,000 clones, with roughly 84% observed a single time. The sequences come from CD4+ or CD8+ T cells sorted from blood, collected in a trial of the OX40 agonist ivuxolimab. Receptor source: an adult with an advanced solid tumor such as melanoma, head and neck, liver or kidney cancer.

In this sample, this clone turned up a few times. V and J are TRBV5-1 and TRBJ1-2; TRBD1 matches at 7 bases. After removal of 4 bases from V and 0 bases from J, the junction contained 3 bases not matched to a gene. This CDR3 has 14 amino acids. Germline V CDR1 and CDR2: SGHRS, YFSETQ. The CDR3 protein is CASSEGTANYGYTF. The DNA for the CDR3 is TGCGCCAGCAGCGAGGGGACAGCTAACTATGGCTACACCTTC.

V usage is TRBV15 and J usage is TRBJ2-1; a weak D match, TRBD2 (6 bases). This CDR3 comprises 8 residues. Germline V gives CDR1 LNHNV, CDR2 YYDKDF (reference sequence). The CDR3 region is CARDEQFF. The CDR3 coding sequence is TGTGCGCGGGACGAGCAGTTCTTC.

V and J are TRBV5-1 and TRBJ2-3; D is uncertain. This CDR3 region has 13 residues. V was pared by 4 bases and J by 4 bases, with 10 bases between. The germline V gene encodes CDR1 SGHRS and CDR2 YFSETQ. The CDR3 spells CASSPNSPDTQYF. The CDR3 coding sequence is TGCGCCAGCAGCCCCAACTCCCCAGATACGCAGTATTTT.

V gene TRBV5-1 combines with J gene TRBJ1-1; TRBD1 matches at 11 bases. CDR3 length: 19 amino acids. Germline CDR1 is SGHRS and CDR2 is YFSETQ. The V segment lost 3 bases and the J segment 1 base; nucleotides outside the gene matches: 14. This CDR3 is CASSSRGQGANLGNTEAFF. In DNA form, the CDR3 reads TGCGCCAGCAGCTCCCGCGGACAGGGGGCTAACCTGGGGAACACTGAAGCTTTCTTT.

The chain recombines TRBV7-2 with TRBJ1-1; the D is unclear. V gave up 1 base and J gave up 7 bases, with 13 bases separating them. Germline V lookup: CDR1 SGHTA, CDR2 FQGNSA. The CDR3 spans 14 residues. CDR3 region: CASSLDRVSYEAFF. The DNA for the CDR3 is TGTGCCAGCAGCTTAGATCGGGTTTCCTATGAAGCTTTCTTT. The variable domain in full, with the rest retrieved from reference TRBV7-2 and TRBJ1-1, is GAGVSQSPSNKVTEKGKDVELRCDPISGHTALYWYRQSLGQGLEFLIYFQGNSAPDKSGLPSDRFSAERTGGSVSTLTIQRTQQEDSAVYLCASSLDRVSYEAFFGQGTRLTVV.

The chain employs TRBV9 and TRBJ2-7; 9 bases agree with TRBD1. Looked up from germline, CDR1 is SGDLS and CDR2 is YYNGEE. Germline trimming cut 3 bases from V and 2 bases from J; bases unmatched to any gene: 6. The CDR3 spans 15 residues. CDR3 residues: CASSAGTGWAYEQYF. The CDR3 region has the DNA TGTGCCAGCAGCGCAGGGACAGGGTGGGCCTACGAGCAGTACTTC.

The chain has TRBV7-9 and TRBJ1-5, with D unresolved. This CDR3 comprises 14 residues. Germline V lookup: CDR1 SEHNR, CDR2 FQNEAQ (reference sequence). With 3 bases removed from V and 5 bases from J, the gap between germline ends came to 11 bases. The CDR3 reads CASSFGRYDQPQHF. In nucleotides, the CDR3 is TGTGCCAGCAGCTTTGGACGCTATGATCAGCCCCAGCATTTT.

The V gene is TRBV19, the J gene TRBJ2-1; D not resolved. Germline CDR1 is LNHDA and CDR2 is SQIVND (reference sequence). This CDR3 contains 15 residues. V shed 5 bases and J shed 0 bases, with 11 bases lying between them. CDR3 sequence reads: CASSGDIRSYNEQFF. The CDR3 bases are TGTGCCAGTAGTGGAGATATCCGCTCCTACAATGAGCAGTTCTTC.

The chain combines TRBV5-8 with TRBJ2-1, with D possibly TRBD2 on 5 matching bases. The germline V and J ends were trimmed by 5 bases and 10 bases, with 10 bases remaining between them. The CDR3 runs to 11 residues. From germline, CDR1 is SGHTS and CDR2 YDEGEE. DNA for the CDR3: TGTGCCAGCAGGCAGGTAGCGGAGCAGTTCTTC. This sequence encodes CASRQVAEQFF.

DNA of the CDR3: TGTGCCAGCAGCCCGGGACTAGCGGGTGTCAATGAGCAGTTCTTC. Encoded protein: CASSPGLAGVNEQFF. The chain employs TRBV5-4 and TRBJ2-1; 12 nucleotides line up with TRBD2. Per the germline V gene, CDR1 is SGHNT and CDR2 is YYREEE (reference sequence). Trimming cost V 4 bases and J 6 bases; bases outside gene matches: 5. The CDR3 extends over 15 amino acids.

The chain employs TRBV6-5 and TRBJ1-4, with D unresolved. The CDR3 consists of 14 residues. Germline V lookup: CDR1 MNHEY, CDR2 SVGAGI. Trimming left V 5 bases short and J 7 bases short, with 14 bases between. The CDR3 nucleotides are TGTGCCAGCAGTCCCCGGCCTTCGGGTGAAAAACTGTTTTTT. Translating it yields CASSPRPSGEKLFF.

The CDR3 DNA is TGCAGCGTCGATCGGCAGGGAGGGGGATTCTATGGCTACACCTTC. This codes for CSVDRQGGGFYGYTF. The chain couples TRBV29-1 to TRBJ1-2; weak D call: TRBD1 (6 bases). V was pared by 6 bases and J by 4 bases, with 21 bases between. In germline, CDR1 is SQVTM, CDR2 ANQGSEA. This CDR3 spans 15 amino acids.

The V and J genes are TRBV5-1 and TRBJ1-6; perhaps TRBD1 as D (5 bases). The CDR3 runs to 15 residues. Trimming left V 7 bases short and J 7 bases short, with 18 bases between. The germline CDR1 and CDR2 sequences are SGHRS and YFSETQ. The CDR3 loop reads CASHFSGLANSPLHF. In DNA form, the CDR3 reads TGCGCCAGCCACTTTTCGGGACTGGCGAATTCACCCCTCCACTTT.